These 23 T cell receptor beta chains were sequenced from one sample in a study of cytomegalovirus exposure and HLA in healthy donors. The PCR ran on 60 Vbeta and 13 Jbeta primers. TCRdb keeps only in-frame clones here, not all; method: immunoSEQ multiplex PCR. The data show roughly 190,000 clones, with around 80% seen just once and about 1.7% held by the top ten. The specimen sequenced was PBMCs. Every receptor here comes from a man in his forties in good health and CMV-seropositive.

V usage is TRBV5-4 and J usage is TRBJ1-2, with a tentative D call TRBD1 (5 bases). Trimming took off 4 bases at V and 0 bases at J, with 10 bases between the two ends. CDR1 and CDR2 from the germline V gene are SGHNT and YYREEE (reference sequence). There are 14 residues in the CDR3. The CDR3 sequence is CASSRTPTNYGYTF. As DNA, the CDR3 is TGTGCCAGCAGCAGGACACCGACTAACTATGGCTACACCTTC.

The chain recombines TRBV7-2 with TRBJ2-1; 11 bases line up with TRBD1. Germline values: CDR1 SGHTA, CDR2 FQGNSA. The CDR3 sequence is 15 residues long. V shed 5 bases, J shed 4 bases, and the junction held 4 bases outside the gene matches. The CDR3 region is CASSTGQGAYNEQFF. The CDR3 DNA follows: TGTGCCAGCAGCACCGGACAGGGGGCGTACAATGAGCAGTTCTTC.

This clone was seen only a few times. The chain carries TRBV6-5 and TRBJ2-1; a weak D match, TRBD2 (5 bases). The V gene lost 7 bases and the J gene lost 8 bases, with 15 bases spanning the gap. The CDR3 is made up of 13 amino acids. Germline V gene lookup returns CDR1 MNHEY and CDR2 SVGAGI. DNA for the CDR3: TGTGCCAGCAAAATCTGGGAGTTCGATGAGCAGTTCTTC. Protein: CASKIWEFDEQFF.

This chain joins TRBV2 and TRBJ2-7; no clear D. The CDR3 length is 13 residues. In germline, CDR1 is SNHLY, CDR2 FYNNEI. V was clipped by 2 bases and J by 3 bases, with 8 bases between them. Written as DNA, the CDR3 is TGTGCCAGCAGTGAAACTGGGCTCTACGAGCAGTACTTC. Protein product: CASSETGLYEQYF.

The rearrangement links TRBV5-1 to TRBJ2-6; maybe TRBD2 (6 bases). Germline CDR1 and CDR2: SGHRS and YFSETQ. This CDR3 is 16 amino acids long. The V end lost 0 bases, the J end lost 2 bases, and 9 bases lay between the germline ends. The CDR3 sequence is CASSLVSGAGANVLTF. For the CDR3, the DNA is TGCGCCAGCAGCTTGGTCTCGGGGGCTGGGGCCAACGTCCTGACTTTC. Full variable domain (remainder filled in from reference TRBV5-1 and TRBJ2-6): KAGVTQTPRYLIKTRGQQVTLSCSPISGHRSVSWYQQTPGQGLQFLFEYFSETQRNKGNFPGRFSGRQFSNSRSEMNVSTLELGDSALYLCASSLVSGAGANVLTFGAGSRLTVL.

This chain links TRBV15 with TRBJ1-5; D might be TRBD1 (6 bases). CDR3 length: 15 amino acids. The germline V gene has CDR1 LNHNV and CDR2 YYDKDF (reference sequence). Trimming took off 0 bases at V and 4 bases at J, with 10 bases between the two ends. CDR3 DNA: TGTGCCACCAGCAGAGACCCGACAGGAAATCAGCCCCAGCATTTT. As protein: CATSRDPTGNQPQHF.

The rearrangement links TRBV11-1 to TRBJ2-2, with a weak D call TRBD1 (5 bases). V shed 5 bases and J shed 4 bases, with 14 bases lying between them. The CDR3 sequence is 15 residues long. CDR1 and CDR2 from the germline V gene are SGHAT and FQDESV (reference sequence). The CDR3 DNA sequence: TGTGCCAGCAGCCCTCTAGGGGTGGGCACCGGGGAGCTGTTTTTT. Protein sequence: CASSPLGVGTGELFF.

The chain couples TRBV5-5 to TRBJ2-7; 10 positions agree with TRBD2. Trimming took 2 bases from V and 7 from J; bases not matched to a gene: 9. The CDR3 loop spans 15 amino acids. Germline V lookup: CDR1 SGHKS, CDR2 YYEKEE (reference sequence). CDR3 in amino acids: CASSFRTSGGGEQYF. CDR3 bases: TGTGCCAGCAGCTTCCGGACTAGCGGAGGGGGGGAGCAGTACTTC.

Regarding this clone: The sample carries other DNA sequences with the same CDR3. CDR3 DNA: TGTGCCAGCAGCGTAGGAGGTGGTGAGACCCAGTACTTC. Protein product: CASSVGGGETQYF. The rearrangement uses TRBV9 and TRBJ2-5; no definite D call. The V and J ends lost 0 bases and 5 bases respectively, with 8 bases between them. Germline-derived CDR1 and CDR2 are SGDLS and YYNGEE. CDR3 length: 13 amino acids.

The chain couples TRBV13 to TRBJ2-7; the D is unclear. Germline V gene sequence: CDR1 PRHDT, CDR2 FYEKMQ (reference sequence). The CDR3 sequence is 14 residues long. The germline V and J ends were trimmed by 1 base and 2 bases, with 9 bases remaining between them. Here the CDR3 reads CASSLVGRPYEQYF. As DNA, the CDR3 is TGTGCCAGCAGCTTAGTTGGCAGGCCCTACGAGCAGTACTTC. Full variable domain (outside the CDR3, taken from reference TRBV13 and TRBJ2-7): AAGVIQSPRHLIKEKRETATLKCYPIPRHDTVYWYQQGPGQDPQFLISFYEKMQSDKGSIPDRFSAQQFSDYHSELNMSSLELGDSALYFCASSLVGRPYEQYFGPGTRLTVT.

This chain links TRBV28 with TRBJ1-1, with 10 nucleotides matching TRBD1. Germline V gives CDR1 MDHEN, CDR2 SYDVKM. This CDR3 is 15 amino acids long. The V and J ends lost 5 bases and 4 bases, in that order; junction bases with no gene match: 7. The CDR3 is CASSPTGGRGTEAFF. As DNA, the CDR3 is TGTGCCAGCAGTCCGACAGGGGGCAGAGGCACTGAAGCTTTCTTT.

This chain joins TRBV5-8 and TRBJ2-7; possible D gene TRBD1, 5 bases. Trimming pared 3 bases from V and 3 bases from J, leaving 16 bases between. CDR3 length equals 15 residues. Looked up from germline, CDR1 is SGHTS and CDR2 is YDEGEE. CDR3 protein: CASSYRGNPGYEQYF. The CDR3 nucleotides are TGTGCCAGCAGCTATAGGGGCAACCCGGGCTACGAGCAGTACTTC. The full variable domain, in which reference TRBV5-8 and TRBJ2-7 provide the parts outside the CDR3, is EAGVTQSPTHLIKTRGQQATLRCSPISGHTSVYWYQQALGLGLQFLLWYDEGEERNRGNFPPRFSGRQFPNYSSELNVNALELEDSALYLCASSYRGNPGYEQYFGPGTRLTVT.

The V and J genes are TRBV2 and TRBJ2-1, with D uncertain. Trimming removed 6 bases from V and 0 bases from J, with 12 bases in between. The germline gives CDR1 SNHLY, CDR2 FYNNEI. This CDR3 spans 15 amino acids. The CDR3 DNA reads TGTGCCAGCAGAGTAGGTAGGAGCTCCTACAATGAGCAGTTCTTC. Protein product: CASRVGRSSYNEQFF.

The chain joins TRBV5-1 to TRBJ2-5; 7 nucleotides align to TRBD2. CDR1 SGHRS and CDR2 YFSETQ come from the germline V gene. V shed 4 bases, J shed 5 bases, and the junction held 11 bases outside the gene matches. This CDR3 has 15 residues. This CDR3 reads CASSPATSNTETQYF. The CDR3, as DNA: TGCGCCAGCAGCCCCGCGACTAGCAATACCGAGACCCAGTACTTC.

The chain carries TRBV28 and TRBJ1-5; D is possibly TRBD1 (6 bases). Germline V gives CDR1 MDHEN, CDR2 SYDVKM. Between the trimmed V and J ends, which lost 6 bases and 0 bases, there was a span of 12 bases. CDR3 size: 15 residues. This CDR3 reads CASSRTAFSNQPQHF. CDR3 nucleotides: TGTGCCAGCAGCCGGACAGCCTTTAGCAATCAGCCCCAGCATTTT.

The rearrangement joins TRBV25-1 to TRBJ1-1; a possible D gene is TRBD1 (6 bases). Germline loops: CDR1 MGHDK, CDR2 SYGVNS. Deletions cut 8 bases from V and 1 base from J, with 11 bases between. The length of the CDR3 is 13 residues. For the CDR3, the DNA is TGTGCCAGCGGGGGCCTACAGAACACTGAAGCTTTCTTT. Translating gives CASGGLQNTEAFF.

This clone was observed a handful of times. The CDR3 loop is CASSNNRVVTGELFF. The CDR3 bases are TGCGCCAGCAGTAACAACAGGGTGGTGACCGGGGAGCTGTTTTTT. The J gene is TRBJ2-2, the V gene TRBV10-2; D might be TRBD1 (6 bases). Trimming shortened V by 5 bases and J by 5 bases, and 15 bases separated the two germline ends. Germline lookup yields CDR1 WSHSY and CDR2 SAAADI. The CDR3 consists of 15 residues.

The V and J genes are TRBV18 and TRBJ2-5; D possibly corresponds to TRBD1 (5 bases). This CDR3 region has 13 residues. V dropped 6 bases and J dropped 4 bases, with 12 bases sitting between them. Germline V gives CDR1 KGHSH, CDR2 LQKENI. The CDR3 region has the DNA TGTGCCAGCTCGTCAGGGTTGGTAGAGACCCAGTACTTC. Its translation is CASSSGLVETQYF. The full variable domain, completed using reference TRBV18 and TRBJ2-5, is NAGVMQNPRHLVRRRGQEARLRCSPMKGHSHVYWYRQLPEEGLKFMVYLQKENIIDESGMPKERFSAEFPKEGPSILRIQQVVRGDSAAYFCASSSGLVETQYFGPGTRLLVL.

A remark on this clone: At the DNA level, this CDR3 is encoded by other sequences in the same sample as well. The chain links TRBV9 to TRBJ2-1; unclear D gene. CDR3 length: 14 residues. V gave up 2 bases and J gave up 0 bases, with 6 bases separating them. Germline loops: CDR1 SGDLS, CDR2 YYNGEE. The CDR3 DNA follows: TGTGCCAGCAGCGTTTCCAGCTCCTACAATGAGCAGTTCTTC. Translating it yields CASSVSSSYNEQFF.

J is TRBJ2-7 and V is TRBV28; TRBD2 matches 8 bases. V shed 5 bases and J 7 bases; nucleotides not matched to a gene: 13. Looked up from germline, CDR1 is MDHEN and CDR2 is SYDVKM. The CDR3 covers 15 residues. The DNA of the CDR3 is TGTGCCAGCAGTACGGCGGGGGGCCCTCCTGGGGAGCAGTACTTC. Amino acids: CASSTAGGPPGEQYF.

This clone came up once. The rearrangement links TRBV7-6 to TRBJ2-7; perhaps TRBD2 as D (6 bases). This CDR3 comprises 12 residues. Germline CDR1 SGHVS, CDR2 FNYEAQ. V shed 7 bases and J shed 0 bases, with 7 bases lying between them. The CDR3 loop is CASMTSSYEQYF. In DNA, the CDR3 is TGTGCCAGCATGACTAGCTCCTACGAGCAGTACTTC.

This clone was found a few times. The DNA of the CDR3 is TGTGCCAGCACCGGGACAGGGATTTGGAACACTGAAGCTTTCTTT. Its translation: CASTGTGIWNTEAFF. The V and J genes are TRBV5-6 and TRBJ1-1; 9 bases align to TRBD1. Germline CDR1 SGHDT, CDR2 YYEEEE. After removal of 6 bases from V and 1 base from J, the junction contained 7 bases not matched to a gene. The CDR3 has 15 residues.

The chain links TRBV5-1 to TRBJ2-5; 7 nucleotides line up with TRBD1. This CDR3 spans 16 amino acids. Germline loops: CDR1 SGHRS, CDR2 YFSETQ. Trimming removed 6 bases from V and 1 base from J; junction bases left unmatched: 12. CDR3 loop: CASTPAGQVSQETQYF. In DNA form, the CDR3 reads TGCGCCAGCACCCCGGCCGGACAGGTCAGCCAAGAGACCCAGTACTTC.